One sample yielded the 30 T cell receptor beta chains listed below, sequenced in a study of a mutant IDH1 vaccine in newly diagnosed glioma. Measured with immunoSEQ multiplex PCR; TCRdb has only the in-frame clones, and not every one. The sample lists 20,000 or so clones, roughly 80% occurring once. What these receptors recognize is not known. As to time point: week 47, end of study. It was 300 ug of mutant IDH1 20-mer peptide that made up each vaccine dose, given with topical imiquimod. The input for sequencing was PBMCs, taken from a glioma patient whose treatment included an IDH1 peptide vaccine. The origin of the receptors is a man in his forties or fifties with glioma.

CDR3 in DNA: TGTGCCAGCAGCTCCGGCTTAGACACCTTGGCCATGGCCCAGCATTTT. It translates to CASSSGLDTLAMAQHF. The V call is TRBV5-8, the J call TRBJ1-5; D gene ambiguous. There are 16 residues in the CDR3. Germline V lookup: CDR1 SGHTS, CDR2 YDEGEE. Trimming pared 3 bases from V and 11 bases from J, leaving 24 bases between.

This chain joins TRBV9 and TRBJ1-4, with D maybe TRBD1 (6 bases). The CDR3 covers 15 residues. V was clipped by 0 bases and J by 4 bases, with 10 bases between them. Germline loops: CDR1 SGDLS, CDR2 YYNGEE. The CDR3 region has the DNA TGTGCCAGCAGCGTAGGGGGGACACATAATGAAAAACTGTTTTTT. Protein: CASSVGGTHNEKLFF.

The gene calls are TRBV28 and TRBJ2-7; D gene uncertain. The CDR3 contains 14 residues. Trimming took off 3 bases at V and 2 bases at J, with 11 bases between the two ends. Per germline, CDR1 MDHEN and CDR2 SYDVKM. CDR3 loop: CASSLARPTYEQYF. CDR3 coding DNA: TGTGCCAGCAGTTTGGCGCGGCCTACCTACGAGCAGTACTTC. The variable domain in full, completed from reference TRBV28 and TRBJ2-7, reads DVKVTQSSRYLVKRTGEKVFLECVQDMDHENMFWYRQDPGLGLRLIYFSYDVKMKEKGDIPEGYSVSREKKERFSLILESASTNQTSMYLCASSLARPTYEQYFGPGTRLTVT.

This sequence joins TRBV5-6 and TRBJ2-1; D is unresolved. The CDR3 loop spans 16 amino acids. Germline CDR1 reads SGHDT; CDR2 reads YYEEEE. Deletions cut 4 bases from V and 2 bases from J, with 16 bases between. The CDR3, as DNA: TGTGCCAGCAGCCTGAACCCTAGTCATCCCTACAATGAGCAGTTCTTC. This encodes CASSLNPSHPYNEQFF.

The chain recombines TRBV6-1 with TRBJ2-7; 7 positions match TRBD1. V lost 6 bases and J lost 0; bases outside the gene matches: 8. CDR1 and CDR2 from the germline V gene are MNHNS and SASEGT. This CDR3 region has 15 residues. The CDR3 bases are TGTGCCAGCAGCGCAATTGGGGACAGCTCCTACGAGCAGTACTTC. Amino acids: CASSAIGDSSYEQYF.

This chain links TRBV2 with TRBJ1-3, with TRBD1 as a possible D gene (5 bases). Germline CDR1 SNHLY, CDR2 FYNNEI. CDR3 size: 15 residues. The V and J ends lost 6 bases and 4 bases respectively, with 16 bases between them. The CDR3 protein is CASSLQGNSGNTIYF. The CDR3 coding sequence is TGTGCCAGCAGCCTCCAGGGCAATTCGGGAAACACCATATATTTT.

In DNA, the CDR3 is TGTGCCAGCTCACCAACAAATATGAACACTGAAGCTTTCTTT. Translation gives CASSPTNMNTEAFF. The gene calls are TRBV18 and TRBJ1-1; no firm D call. From germline, CDR1 is KGHSH and CDR2 LQKENI. This CDR3 region has 14 residues. V was shortened by 2 bases and J by 0 bases, with 7 bases between the two germline ends.

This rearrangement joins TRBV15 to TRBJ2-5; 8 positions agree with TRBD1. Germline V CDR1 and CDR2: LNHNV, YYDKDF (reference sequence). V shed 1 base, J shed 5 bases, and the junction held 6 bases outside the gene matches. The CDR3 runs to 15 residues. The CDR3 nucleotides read TGTGCCACCAGCAGAGCGGACAGGGTCGCGGAGACCCAGTACTTC. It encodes CATSRADRVAETQYF.

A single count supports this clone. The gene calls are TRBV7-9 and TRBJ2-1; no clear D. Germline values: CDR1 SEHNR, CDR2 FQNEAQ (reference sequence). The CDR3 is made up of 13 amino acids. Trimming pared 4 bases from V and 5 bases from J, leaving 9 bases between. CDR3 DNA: TGTGCCAGCAGCTCCTTTCCCCACAATGAGCAGTTCTTC. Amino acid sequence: CASSSFPHNEQFF. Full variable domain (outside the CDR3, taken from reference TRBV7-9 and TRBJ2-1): DTGVSQNPRHKITKRGQNVTFRCDPISEHNRLYWYRQTLGQGPEFLTYFQNEAQLEKSRLLSDRFSAERPKGSFSTLEIQRTEQGDSAMYLCASSSFPHNEQFFGPGTRLTVL.

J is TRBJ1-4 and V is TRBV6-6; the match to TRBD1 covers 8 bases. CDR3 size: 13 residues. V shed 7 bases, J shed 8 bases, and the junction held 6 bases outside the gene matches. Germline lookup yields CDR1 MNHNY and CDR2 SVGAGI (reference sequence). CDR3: CASTTGTGEKLFF. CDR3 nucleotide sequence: TGTGCCAGCACCACTGGGACAGGCGAAAAACTGTTTTTT.

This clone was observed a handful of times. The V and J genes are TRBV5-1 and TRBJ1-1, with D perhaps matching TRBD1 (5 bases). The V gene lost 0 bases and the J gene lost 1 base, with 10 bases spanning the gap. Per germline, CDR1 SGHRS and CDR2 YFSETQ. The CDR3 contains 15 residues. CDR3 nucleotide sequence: TGCGCCAGCAGCTTGGGCCCCCAGGGGAACACTGAAGCTTTCTTT. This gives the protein CASSLGPQGNTEAFF.

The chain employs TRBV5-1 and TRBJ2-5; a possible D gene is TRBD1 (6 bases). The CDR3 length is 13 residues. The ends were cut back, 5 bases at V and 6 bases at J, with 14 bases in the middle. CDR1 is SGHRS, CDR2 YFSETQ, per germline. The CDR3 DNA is TGCGCCAGCAGATTTCCGGGACAACAGACCCAGTACTTC. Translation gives CASRFPGQQTQYF.

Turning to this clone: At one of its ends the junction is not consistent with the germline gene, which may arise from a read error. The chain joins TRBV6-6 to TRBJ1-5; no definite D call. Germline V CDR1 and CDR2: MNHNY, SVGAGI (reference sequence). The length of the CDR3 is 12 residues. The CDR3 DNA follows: TGTGCCGGCAGCATGGTCGTCCAGCCCCAGCATTTT. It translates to CAGSMVVQPQHF.

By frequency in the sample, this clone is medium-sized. The CDR3 protein is CASSFGQEQFF. CDR3 coding DNA: TGTGCCAGCAGTTTCGGACAGGAGCAGTTCTTC. The rearrangement links TRBV27 to TRBJ2-1; perhaps TRBD1 as D (6 bases). Germline CDR1 MNHEY, CDR2 SMNVEV (reference sequence). V was pared by 3 bases and J by 10 bases, with 7 bases between. This CDR3 comprises 11 residues.

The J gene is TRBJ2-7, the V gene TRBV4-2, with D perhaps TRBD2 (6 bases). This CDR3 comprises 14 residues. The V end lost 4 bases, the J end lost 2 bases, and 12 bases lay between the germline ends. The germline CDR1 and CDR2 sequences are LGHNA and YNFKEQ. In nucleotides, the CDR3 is TGTGCCAGCAGCCTAGACCGGGGGACCTACGAGCAGTACTTC. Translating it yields CASSLDRGTYEQYF.

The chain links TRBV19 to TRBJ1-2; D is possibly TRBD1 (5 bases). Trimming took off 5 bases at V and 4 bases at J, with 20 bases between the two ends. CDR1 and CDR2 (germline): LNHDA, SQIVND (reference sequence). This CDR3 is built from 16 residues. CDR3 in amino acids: CASSRDARIGSYGYTF. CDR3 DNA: TGTGCCAGTAGTCGGGACGCACGAATAGGGAGCTATGGCTACACCTTC.

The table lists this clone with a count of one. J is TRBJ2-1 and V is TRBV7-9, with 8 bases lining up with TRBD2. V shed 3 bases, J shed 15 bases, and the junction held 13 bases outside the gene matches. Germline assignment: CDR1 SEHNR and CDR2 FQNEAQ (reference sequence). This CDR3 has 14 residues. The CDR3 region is CASSFGAGGLWLFF. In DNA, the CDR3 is TGTGCCAGCAGCTTTGGGGCGGGAGGCCTGTGGTTGTTCTTC.

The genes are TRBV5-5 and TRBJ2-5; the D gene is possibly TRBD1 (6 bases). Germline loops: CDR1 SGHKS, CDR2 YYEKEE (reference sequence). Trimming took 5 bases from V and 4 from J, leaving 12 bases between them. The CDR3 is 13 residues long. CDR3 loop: CASSNRDTETQYF. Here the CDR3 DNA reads TGTGCCAGCAGTAACCGGGACACAGAGACCCAGTACTTC.

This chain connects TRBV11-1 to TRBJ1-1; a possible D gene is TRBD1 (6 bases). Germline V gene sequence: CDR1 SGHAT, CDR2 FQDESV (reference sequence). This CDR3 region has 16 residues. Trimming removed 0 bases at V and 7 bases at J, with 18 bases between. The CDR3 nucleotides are TGTGCCAGCAGCTTAGCCCGGACAGTAAATCCCATTGAAGCTTTCTTT. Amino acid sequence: CASSLARTVNPIEAFF.

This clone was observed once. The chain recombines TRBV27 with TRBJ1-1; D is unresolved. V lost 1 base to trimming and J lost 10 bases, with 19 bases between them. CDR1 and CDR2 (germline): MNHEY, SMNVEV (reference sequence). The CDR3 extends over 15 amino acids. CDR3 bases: TGTGCCAGCAGTTTATACGCCAGGACCCCCGCAAGAGCTTTCTTT. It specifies CASSLYARTPARAFF.

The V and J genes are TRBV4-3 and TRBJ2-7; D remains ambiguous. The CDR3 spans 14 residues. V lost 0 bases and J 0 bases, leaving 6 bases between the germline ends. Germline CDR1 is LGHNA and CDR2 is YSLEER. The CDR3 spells CASSQEWNSYEQYF. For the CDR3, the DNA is TGCGCCAGCAGCCAAGAATGGAACTCCTACGAGCAGTACTTC.

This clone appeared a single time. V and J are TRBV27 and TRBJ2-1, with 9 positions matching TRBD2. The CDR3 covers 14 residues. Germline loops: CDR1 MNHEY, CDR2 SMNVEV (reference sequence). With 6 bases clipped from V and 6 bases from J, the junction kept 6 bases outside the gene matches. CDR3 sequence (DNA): TGTGCCAGCAGGGGGACTAGCTACATCAATGAGCAGTTCTTC. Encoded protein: CASRGTSYINEQFF.

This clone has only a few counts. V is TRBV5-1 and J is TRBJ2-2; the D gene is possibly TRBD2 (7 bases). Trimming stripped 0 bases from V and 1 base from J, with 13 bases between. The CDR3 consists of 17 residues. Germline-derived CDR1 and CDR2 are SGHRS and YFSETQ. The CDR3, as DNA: TGCGCCAGCAGCTTGGGGGCGGGGGCCGAGAACACCGGGGAGCTGTTTTTT. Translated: CASSLGAGAENTGELFF.

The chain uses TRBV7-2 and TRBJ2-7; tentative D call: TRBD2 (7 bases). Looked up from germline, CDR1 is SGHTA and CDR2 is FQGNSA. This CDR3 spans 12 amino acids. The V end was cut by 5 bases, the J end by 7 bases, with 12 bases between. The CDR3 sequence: CASSLKGGEQYF. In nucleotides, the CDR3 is TGTGCCAGCAGCCTTAAGGGGGGGGAGCAGTACTTC.

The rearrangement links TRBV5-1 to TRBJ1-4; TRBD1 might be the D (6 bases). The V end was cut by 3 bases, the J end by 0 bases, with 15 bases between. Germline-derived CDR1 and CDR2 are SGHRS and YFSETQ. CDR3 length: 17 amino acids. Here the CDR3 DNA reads TGCGCCAGCAGCTGGCGCGGGACAACCGCAACTAATGAAAAACTGTTTTTT. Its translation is CASSWRGTTATNEKLFF.

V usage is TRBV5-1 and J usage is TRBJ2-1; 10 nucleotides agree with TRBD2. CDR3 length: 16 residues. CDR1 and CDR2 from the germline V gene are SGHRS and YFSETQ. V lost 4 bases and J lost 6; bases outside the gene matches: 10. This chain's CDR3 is CASSPDPLAGANEQFF. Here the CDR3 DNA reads TGCGCCAGCAGCCCCGACCCTCTAGCGGGAGCCAATGAGCAGTTCTTC. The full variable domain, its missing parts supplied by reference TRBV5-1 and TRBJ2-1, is KAGVTQTPRYLIKTRGQQVTLSCSPISGHRSVSWYQQTPGQGLQFLFEYFSETQRNKGNFPGRFSGRQFSNSRSEMNVSTLELGDSALYLCASSPDPLAGANEQFFGPGTRLTVL.

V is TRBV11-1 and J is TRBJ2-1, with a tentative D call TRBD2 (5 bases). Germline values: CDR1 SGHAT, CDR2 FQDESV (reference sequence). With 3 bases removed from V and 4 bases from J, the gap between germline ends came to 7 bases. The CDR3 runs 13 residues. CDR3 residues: CASSLEEYNEQFF. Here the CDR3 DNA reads TGTGCCAGCAGCTTGGAGGAATACAATGAGCAGTTCTTC.

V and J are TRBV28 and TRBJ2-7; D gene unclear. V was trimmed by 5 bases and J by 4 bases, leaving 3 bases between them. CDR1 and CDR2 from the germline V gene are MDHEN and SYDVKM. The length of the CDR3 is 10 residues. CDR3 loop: CASSRYEQYF. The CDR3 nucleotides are TGTGCCAGCAGTAGGTACGAGCAGTACTTC.

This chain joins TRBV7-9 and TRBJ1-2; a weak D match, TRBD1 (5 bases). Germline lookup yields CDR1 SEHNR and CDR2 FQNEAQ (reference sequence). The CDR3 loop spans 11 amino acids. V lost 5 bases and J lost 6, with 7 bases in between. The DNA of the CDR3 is TGTGCCAGCAGCCAACAGGATGGCTACACCTTC. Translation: CASSQQDGYTF.

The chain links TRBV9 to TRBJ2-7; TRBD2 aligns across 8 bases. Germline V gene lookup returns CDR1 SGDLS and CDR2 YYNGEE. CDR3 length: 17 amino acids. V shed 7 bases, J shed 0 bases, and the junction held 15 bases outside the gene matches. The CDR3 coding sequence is TGTGCCAGCCTGCGAATTTCCGGGACTAGGAGCTCCTACGAGCAGTACTTC. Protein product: CASLRISGTRSSYEQYF.